This T cell receptor beta chain was sequenced for a study of T cells in Graves' hyperthyroidism and ophthalmopathy. Broader study findings: A 13 V-J signature model discriminated ophthalmopathy versus stable hyperthyroidism. Researchers found most expanded thyroid clonotypes above 0.001 in blood as well.

Germline V gene lookup returns CDR1 ENHRY and CDR2 SYGVKD. The CDR3 is 13 residues long. The V and J ends lost 8 bases and 2 bases respectively, with 9 bases between them. Comment on this clonotype: The target antigen is unknown.

TCR beta CDR3 sequences were amplified from RNA transcripts. HTBI primers were the set used in a first-round RT-PCR of the TCR CDR3. TCRdb recomputed calls from the multiplex PCR reads with MiXCR, one row per CDR3 protein. The sample has roughly 570,000 distinct CDR3 sequences; roughly 46% are singletons. Criteria for exclusion of patients were uncontrolled infection, other autoimmune disease, pregnancy or lactation. Diagnostic decisions used clinical symptoms, serum thyroxine and TRAb, thyroid ultrasound and orbital computed tomography. The rearrangement joins TRBV10-3 to TRBJ1-4; D gene ambiguous. Sequencing used peripheral blood or thyroid tissue (not recorded which). The receptor comes from an adult woman with Graves' disease, either hyperthyroidism or ophthalmopathy (not recorded which). The CDR3 reads CAIGRETNEKLFF. CDR3 sequence (DNA): TGTGCCATCGGACGGGAGACTAATGAAAAACTGTTTTTT.